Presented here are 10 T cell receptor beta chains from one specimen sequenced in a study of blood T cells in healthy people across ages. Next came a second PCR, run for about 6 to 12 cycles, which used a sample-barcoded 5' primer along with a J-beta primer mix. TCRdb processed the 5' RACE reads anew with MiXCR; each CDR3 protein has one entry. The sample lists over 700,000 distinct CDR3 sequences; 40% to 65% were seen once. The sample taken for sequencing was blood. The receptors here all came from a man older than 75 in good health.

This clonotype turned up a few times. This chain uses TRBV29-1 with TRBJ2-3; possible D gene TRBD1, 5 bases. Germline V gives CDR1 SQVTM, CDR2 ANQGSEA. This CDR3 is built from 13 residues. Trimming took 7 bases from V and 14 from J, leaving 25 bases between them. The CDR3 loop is CSALPRQHRYAYF. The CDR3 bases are TGCAGCGCACTCCCCCGACAGCACAGATACGCGTATTTT.

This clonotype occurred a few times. In nucleotides, the CDR3 is TGTGCCAGCAGCTTGTTTGGCCCCGCAGGGGCCGGGGAGCTGTTTTTT. Translating gives CASSLFGPAGAGELFF. The chain joins TRBV7-2 to TRBJ2-2; D might be TRBD1 (6 bases). CDR1 SGHTA and CDR2 FQGNSA come from the germline V gene. This CDR3 has 16 residues. V was trimmed by 3 bases and J by 6 bases, leaving 17 bases between them.

Here the CDR3 reads CASSLVGEVFGYYEQYF. DNA for the CDR3: TGTGCCAGCAGCTTAGTGGGCGAGGTTTTCGGGTACTACGAGCAGTACTTC. This chain links TRBV7-2 with TRBJ2-4, with no clear D. The J call may be mistaken, given a closer DNA end match to TRBJ2-7. The length of the CDR3 is 17 residues. Germline V lookup: CDR1 SGHTA, CDR2 FQGNSA.

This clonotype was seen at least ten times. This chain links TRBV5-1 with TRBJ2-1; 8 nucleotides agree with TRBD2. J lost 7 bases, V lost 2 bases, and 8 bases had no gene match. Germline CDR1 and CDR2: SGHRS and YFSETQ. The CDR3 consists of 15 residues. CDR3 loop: CASSLISGSYNEQFF. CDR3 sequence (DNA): TGCGCCAGCAGCTTAATAAGCGGGAGTTATAATGAGCAGTTCTTC.

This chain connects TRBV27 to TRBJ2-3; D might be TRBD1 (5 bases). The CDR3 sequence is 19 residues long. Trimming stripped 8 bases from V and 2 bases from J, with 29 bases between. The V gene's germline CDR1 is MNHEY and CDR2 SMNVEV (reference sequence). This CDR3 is CASPWQGCSPNLITDTQYF. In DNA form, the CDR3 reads TGTGCCAGCCCATGGCAGGGTTGTAGCCCTAACCTCATCACAGATACGCAGTATTTT.

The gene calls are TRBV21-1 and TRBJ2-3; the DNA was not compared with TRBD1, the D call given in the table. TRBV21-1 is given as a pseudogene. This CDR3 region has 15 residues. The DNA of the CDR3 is TGTGCCAGCACCACCTGGGCCGGGGAGACAGATACGCAGTATTTT. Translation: CASTTWAGETDTQYF.

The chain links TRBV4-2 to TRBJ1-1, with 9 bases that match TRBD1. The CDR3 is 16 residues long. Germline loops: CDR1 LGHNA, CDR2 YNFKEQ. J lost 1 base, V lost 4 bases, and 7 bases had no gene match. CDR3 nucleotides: TGTGCCAGCAGCCGCGGGACAGGGAGTACGAACACTGAAGCTTTCTTT. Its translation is CASSRGTGSTNTEAFF.

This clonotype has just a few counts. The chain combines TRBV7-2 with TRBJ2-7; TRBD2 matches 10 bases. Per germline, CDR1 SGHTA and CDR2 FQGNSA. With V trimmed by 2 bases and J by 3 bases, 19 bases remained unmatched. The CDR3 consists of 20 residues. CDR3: CASSLIPSSGRANSYYEQYF. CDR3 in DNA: TGTGCCAGCAGCTTAATCCCGTCTAGCGGGAGAGCTAATTCATACTACGAGCAGTACTTC.

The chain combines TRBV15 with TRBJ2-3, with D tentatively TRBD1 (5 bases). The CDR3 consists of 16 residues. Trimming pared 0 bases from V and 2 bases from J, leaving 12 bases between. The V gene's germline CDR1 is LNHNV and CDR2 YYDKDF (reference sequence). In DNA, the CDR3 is TGTGCCACCAGCAGAGAACGAGCAGGGAACACAGATACGCAGTATTTT. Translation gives CATSRERAGNTDTQYF.

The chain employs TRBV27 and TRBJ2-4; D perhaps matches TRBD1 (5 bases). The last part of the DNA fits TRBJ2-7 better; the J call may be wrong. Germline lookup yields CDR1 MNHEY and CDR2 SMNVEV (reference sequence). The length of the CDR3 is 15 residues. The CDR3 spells CASRSLQGKGYEQYF. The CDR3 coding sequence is TGTGCCAGCAGATCGCTTCAGGGTAAAGGCTACGAGCAGTACTTC.